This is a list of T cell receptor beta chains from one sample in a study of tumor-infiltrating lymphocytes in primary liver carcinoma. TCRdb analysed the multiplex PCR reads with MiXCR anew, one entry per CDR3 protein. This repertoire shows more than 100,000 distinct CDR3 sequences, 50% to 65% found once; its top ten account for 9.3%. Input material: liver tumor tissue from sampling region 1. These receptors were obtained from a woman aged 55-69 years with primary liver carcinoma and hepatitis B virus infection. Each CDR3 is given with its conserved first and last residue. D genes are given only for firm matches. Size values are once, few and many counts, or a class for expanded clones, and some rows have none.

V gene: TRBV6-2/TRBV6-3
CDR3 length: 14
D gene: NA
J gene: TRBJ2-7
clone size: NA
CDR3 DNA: TGTGCCAGTAGTAGTCGGACAGCCTCCTACGTGCAGTACTTC
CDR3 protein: CASSSRTASYVQYF

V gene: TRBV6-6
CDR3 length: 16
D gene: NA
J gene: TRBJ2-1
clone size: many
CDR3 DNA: TGTGCCAGCAGTTACCCTTCAGGGCTTCCCTACAATGAGCAGTTCTTC
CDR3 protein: CASSYPSGLPYNEQFF

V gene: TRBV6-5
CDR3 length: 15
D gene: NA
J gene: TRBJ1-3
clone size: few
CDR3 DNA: TGTGCCAGCAGTTACGGGGTGAGCTCTGGAAACACCATATATTTT
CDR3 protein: CASSYGVSSGNTIYF

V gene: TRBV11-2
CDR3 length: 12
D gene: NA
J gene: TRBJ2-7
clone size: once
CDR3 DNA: TGTGCCAGCAGCTTATTGGGGAACGAGCAGTACTTC
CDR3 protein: CASSLLGNEQYF

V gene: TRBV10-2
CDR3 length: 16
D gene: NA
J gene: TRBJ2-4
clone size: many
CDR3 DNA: TGCGCCACCTCAGGGGCAGGGCCTTTAGCCAAAAACATTCAGTACTTC
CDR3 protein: CATSGAGPLAKNIQYF

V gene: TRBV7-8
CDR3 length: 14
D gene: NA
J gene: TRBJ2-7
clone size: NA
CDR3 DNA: TGTGTCAGCAGCTCCCGTGGCAGTGCCTACGAGCAGTACTTC
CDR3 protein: CVSSSRGSAYEQYF

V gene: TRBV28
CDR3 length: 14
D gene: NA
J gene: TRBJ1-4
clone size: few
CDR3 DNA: TGTGCCAGCAGTTCGATGGGGCCAAATGAAAAACTGTTTTTT
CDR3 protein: CASSSMGPNEKLFF

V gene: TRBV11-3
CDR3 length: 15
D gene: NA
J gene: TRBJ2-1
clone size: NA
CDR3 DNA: TGTGCCATCAGCACCTACGGGAGTGCCTACAATGAGCAGTTCTTC
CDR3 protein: CAISTYGSAYNEQFF

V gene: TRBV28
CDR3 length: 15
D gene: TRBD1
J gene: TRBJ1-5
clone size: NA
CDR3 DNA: TGTGCCAGCAGGAACTCACAGGGGCGCAATCAGCCCCAGCATTTT
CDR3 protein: CASRNSQGRNQPQHF

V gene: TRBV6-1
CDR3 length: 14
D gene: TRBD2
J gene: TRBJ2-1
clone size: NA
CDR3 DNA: TGTGCCAGCAGTGGAGGGGGACTAGGGAATGGGCAGTTCTTC
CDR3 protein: CASSGGGLGNGQFF

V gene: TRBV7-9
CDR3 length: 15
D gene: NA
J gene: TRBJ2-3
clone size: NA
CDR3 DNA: TGTGCCAGCAACTTACCGGGTAGTGGGACAGATACGCAGTATTTT
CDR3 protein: CASNLPGSGTDTQYF

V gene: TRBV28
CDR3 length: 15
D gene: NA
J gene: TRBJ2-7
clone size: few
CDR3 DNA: TGTGCCAGCAGTTTGGCAGGGTCGAGCTCCTACGAGCAGTACTTC
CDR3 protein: CASSLAGSSSYEQYF

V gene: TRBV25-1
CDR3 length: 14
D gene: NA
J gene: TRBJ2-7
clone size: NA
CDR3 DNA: TGTGCCAGCAGTGGATTGCCAGGGACCTACGAGCAGTACTTC
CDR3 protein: CASSGLPGTYEQYF

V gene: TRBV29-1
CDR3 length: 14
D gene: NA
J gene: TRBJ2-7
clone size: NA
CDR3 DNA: TGCAGCGTTGACTCGGCAGGGAGTCCCTACGAGCAGTACTTC
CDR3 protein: CSVDSAGSPYEQYF

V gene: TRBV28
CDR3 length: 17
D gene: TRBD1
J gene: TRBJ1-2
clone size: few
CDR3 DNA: TGTGCCAGCAGTTTCCCCCCTGGGGACAGGGGGGGATATGGCTACACCTTC
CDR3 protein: CASSFPPGDRGGYGYTF

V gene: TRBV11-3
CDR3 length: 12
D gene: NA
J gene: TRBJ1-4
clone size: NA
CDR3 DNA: TGTGCCAGCAGCCCAGACAAGGTACAACTGTCTTTT
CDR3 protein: CASSPDKVQLSF

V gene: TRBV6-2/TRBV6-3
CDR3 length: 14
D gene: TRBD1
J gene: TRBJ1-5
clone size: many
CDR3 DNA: TGTGCCAGCAGTAGGACAGGGGCCCTGGGGCCCCAGCATTTT
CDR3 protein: CASSRTGALGPQHF

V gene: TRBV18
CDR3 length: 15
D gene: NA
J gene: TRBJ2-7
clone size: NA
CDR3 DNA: TGTGCCAGCTCACCACAGGGACGGGGAGGCTACGAGCAGTACTTC
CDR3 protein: CASSPQGRGGYEQYF

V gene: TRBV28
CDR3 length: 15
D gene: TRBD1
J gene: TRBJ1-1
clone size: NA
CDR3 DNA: TGTGCCAGCAGTGGACAGGGGGCCGGCCTATTTGAAGCTTTCTTT
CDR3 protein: CASSGQGAGLFEAFF

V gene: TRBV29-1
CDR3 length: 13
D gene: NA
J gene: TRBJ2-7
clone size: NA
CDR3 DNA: TGCGGCATTGCATTTACAGCCCTGGGGGAGCAGTACTTC
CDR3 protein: CGIAFTALGEQYF

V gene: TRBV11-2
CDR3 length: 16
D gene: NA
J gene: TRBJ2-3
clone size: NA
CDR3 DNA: TGTGCCAGCAGCGCTGGTAACTGGGCTAGCACAGATAGGCAGTATTTT
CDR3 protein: CASSAGNWASTDRQYF

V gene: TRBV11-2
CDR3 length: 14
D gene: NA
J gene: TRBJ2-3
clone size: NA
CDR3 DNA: TGTGCAAGCAACTTAGAAGTCGGCCGAGATACGCAGTATTTT
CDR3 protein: CASNLEVGRDTQYF

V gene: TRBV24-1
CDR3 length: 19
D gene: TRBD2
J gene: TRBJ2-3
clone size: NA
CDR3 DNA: TGTGCCACCAGTGGTCCGAACACAAACCTAGCGGGAGTTACGGATACGCAGTATTTT
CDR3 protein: CATSGPNTNLAGVTDTQYF

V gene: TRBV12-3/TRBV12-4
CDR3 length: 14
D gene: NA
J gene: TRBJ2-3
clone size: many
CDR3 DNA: TGTGCCAGCAGTTTAGGGCTACCCCCGGATACGCAGTATTTT
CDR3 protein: CASSLGLPPDTQYF

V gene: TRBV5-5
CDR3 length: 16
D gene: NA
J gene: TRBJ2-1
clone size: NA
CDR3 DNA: TGTGCCAGCAGCTCGGTGCCCCCGGTTTCCTACAATGAGCAGTTCTTC
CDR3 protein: CASSSVPPVSYNEQFF

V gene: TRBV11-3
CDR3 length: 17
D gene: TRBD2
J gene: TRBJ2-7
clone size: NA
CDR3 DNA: TGTGCCAACAGCCCCCAACCGCCGGGGCTAGCGGGCTACGAGCAGTACTTC
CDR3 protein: CANSPQPPGLAGYEQYF

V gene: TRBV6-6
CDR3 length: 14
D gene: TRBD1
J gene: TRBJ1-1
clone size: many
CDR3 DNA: TGTGCCAGCAATATACGGACAGGGGACAATGAAGCTTTCTTT
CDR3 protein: CASNIRTGDNEAFF

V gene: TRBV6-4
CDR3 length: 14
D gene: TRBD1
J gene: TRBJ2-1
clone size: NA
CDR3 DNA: TGTGCCAGCAGAAAAGGACAGGGTGTAAATGAGCAGTTCTTC
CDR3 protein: CASRKGQGVNEQFF

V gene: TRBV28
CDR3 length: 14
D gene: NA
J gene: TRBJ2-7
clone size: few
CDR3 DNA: TGTGCCAGCAGTTTAATGGGCCCCAACTACGAGCAGTACTTC
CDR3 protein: CASSLMGPNYEQYF

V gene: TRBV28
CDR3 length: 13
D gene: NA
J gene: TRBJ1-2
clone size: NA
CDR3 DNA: TGTGCCAGCAGTTCAAAAGGGGTGTATGGCTACACCTTC
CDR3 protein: CASSSKGVYGYTF

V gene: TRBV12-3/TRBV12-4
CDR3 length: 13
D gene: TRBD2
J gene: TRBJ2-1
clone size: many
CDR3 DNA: TGTGCCAGCAGTTTAACTAGCGGGACCCGGCAGTTCTTC
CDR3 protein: CASSLTSGTRQFF

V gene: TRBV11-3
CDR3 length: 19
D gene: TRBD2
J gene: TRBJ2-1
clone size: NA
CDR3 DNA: TGTGCCAGCAGCGCCGGACAGAGGGGACTAGCGGGAGGATTAAATGAGCAGCTCTTC
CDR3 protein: CASSAGQRGLAGGLNEQLF

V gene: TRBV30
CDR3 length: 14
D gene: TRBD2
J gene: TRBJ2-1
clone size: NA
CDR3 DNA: TGTGCCTGGAGTGTACATGCGGGAGGAGGGGGGCAGTTCTTC
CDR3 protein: CAWSVHAGGGGQFF

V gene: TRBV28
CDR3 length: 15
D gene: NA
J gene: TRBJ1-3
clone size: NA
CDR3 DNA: TGTGCCAGCAGTTCAAGCGCGGGGGCAGGAAACACCATGTATTTT
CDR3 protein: CASSSSAGAGNTMYF

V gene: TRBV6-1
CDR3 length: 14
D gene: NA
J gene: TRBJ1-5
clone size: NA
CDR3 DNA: TGTGCCAGCAGTGGTACAGGGAGCAATCAGCCCCAGCATTTT
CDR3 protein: CASSGTGSNQPQHF

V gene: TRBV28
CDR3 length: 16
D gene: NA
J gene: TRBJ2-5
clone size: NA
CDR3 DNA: TGTGACAGCAGTTCGATTCCCCAGGGAGGGGGGGAGACCCAGTACTTC
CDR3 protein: CDSSSIPQGGGETQYF

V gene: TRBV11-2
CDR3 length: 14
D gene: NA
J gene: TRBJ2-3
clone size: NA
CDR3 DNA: TGTGCCAGCAGCTCCGGACTACCCACTGATAGGCAGTATTTT
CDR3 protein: CASSSGLPTDRQYF

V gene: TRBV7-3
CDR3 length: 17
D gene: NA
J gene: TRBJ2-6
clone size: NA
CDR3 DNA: TGTGCCAGCAGCTTAACGATTCTAGGGGCTGGGGCCAACGTCCTGACTTTC
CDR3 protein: CASSLTILGAGANVLTF

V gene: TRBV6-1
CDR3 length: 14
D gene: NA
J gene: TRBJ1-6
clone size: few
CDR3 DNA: TGTGCCAGCAGTGGAGTGGTCGATGGGTCACCCCTCCACTTT
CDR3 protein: CASSGVVDGSPLHF